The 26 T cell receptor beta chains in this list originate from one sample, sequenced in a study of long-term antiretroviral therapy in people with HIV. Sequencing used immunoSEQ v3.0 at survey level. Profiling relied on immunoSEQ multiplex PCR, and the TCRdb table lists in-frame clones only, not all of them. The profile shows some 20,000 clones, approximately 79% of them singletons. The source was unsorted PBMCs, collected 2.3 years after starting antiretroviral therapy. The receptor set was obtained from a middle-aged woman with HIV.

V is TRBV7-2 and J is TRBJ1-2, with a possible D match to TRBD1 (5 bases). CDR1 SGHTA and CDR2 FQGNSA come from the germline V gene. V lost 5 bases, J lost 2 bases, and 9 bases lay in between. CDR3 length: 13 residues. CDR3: CASSGTSNYGYTF. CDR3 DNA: TGTGCCAGCAGCGGGACCTCGAACTATGGCTACACCTTC.

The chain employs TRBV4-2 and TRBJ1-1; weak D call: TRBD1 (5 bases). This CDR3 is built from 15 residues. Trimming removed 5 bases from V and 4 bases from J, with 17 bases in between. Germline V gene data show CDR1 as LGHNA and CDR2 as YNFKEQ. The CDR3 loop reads CASSWRQQPVTEAFF. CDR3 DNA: TGTGCCAGCAGCTGGAGACAGCAACCGGTCACTGAAGCTTTCTTT.

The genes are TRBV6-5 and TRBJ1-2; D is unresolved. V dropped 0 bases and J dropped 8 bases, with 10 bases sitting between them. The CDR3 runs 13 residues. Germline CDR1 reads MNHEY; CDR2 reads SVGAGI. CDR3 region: CASSYSRTEGYTF. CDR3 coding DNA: TGTGCCAGCAGTTACTCGAGGACGGAGGGCTACACCTTC.

CDR3 sequence (DNA): TGCGCCAGCAGTAGAGGGAACACTGAAGCTTTCTTT. It codes for CASSRGNTEAFF. The chain combines TRBV5-1 with TRBJ1-1; D not certain. Germline V lookup: CDR1 SGHRS, CDR2 YFSETQ. V lost 5 bases to trimming and J lost 1 base, with 6 bases between them. CDR3 length: 12 amino acids. Full variable domain (missing parts from reference TRBV5-1 and TRBJ1-1): KAGVTQTPRYLIKTRGQQVTLSCSPISGHRSVSWYQQTPGQGLQFLFEYFSETQRNKGNFPGRFSGRQFSNSRSEMNVSTLELGDSALYLCASSRGNTEAFFGQGTRLTVV.

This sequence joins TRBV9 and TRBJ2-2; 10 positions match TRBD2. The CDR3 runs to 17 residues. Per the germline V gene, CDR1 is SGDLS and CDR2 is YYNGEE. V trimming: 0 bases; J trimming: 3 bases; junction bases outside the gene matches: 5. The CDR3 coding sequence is TGTGCCAGCAGCGTAGCTAGAGCGGGAGGGTACACCGGGGAGCTGTTTTTT. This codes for CASSVARAGGYTGELFF.

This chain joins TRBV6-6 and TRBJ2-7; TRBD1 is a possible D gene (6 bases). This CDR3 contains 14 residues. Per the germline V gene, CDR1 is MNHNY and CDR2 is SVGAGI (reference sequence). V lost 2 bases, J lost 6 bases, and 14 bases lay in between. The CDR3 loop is CASSYRQDFTEQYF. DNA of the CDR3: TGTGCCAGCAGTTACCGACAGGACTTTACCGAGCAGTACTTC.

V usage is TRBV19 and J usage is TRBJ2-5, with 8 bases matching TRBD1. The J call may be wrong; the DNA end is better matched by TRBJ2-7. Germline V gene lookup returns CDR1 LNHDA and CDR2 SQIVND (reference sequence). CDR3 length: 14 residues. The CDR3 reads CASSTRGLSYEQYF. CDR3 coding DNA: TGTGCCAGTAGTACCAGGGGGCTCTCCTACGAGCAGTACTTC.

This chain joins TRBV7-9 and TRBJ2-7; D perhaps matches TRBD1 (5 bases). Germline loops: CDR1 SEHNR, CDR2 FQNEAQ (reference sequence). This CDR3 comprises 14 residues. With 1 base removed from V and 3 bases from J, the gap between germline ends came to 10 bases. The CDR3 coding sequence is TGTGCCAGCAGCTTAGAATGGCAGGGCTACGAGCAGTACTTC. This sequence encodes CASSLEWQGYEQYF.

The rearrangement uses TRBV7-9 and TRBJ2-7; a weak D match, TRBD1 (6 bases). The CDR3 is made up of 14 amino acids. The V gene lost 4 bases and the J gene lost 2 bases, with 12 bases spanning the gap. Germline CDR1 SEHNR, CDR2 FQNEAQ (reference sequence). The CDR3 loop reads CASSSPRGPYEQYF. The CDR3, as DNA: TGTGCCAGCAGCTCGCCCAGGGGCCCCTACGAGCAGTACTTC.

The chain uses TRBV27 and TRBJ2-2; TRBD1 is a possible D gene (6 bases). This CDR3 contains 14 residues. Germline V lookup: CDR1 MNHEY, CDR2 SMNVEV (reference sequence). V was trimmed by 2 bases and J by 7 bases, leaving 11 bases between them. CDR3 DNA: TGTGCCAGCAGTTTAGGTGGGGACATCGGGGAGCTGTTTTTT. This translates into CASSLGGDIGELFF.

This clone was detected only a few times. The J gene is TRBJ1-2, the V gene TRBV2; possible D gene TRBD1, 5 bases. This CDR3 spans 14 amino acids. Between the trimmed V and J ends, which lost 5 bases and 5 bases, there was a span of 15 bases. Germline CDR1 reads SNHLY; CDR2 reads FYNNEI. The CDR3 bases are TGTGCCAGCAGTTGGGACGGGGTAGGGTATGGCTACACCTTC. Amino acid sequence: CASSWDGVGYGYTF.

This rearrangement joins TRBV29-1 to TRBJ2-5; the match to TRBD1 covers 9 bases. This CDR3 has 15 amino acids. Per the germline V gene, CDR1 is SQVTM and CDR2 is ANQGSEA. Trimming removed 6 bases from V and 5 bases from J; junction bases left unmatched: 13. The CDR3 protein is CSVPGQGFEVETQYF. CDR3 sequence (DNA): TGCAGCGTGCCGGGACAGGGTTTTGAGGTGGAGACCCAGTACTTC.

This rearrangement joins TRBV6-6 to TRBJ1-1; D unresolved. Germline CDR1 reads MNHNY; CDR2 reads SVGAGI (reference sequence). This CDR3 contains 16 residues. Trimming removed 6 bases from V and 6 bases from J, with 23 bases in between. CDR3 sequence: CASSNASPRVSAEAFF. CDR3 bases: TGTGCCAGCAGCAACGCGAGCCCCCGGGTCTCTGCTGAAGCTTTCTTT.

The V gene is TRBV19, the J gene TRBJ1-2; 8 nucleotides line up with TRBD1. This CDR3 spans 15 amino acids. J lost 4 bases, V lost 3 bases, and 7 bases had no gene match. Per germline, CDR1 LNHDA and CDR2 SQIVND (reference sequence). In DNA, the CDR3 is TGTGCCAGTAGTATCCAGGGGGCGATAAGCTATGGCTACACCTTC. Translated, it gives CASSIQGAISYGYTF.

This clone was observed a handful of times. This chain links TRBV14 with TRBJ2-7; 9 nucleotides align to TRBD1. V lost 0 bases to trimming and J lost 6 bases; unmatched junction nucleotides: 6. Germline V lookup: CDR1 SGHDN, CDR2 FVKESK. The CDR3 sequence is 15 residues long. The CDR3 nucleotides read TGTGCCAGCAGCCAAGATGGGGGACAGGGTTTCGAGCAGTACTTC. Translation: CASSQDGGQGFEQYF.

The CDR3 DNA reads TGTGCCAGTAGGATTGGATACAATGAGCAGTTCTTC. Translated: CASRIGYNEQFF. The chain combines TRBV19 with TRBJ2-1, with D hard to call. CDR1 is LNHDA, CDR2 SQIVND, per germline (reference sequence). This CDR3 comprises 12 residues. V lost 6 bases and J lost 4, with 7 bases in between.

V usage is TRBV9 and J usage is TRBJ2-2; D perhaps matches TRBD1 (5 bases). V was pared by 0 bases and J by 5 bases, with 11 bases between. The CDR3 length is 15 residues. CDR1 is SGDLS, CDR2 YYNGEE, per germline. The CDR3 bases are TGTGCCAGCAGCGTAGTTGGACAAGAGACCGGGGAGCTGTTTTTT. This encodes CASSVVGQETGELFF.

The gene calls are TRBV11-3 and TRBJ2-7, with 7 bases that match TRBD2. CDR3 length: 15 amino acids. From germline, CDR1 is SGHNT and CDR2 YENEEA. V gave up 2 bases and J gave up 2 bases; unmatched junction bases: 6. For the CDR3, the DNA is TGTGCCAGCAGCTTACATGCTAGCGGAGCCTACGAGCAGTACTTC. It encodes CASSLHASGAYEQYF.

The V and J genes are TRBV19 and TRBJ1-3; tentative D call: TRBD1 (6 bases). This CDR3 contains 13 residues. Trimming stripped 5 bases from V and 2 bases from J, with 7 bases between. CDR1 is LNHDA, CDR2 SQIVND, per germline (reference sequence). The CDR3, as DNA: TGTGCCAGTAGTGCAGGGGCTGGAAACACCATATATTTT. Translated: CASSAGAGNTIYF.

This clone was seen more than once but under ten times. DNA of the CDR3: TGTGCCAGCAGCTCCCCCTGGGGTCTAGCGGGAGTATACGAGCAGTACTTC. Amino acid sequence: CASSSPWGLAGVYEQYF. The chain carries TRBV7-9 and TRBJ2-7, with 10 bases aligning to TRBD2. CDR3 length: 17 amino acids. V shed 4 bases and J 4 bases; nucleotides not matched to a gene: 13. From germline, CDR1 is SEHNR and CDR2 FQNEAQ (reference sequence).

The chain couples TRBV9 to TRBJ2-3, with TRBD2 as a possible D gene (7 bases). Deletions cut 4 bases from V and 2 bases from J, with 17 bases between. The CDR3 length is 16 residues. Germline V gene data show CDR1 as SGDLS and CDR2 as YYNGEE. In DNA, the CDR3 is TGTGCCAGCAGCCCGTGGGGGGGGCTGGTCACAGATACGCAGTATTTT. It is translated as CASSPWGGLVTDTQYF.

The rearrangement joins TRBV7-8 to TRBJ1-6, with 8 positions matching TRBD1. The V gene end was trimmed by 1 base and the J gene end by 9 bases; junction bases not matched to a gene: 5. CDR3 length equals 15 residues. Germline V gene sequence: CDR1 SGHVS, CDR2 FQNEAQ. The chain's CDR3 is CASSLVVGTGSPLHF. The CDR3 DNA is TGTGCCAGCAGCTTAGTTGTAGGGACAGGTTCACCCCTCCACTTT.

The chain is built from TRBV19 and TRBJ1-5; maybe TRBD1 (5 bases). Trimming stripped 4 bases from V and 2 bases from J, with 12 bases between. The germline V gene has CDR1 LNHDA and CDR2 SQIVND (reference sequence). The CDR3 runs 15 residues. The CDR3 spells CASSTPGGGNQPQHF. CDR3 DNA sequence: TGTGCCAGTAGTACCCCCGGGGGAGGCAATCAGCCCCAGCATTTT.

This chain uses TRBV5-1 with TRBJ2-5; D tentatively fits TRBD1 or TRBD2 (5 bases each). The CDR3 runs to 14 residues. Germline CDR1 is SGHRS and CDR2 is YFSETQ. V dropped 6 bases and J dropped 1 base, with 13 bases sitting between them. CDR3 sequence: CASTSNGGQETQYF. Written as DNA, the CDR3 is TGCGCCAGCACCTCGAATGGGGGCCAAGAGACCCAGTACTTC.

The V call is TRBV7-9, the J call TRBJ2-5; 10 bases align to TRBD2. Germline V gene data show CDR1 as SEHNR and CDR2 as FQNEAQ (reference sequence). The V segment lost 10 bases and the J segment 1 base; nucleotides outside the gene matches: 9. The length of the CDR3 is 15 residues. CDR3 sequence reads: CATTRLAGAQETQYF. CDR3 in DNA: TGTGCCACCACGAGGCTAGCGGGAGCCCAAGAGACCCAGTACTTC. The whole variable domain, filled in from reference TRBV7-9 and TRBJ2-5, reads DTGVSQNPRHKITKRGQNVTFRCDPISEHNRLYWYRQTLGQGPEFLTYFQNEAQLEKSRLLSDRFSAERPKGSFSTLEIQRTEQGDSAMYLCATTRLAGAQETQYFGPGTRLLVL.

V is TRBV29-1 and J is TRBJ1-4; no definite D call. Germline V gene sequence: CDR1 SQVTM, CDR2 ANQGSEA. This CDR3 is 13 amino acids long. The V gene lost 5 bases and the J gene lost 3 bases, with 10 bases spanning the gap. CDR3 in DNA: TGCAGCGTTCGTCCGGGTTCTAATGAAAAACTGTTTTTT. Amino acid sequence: CSVRPGSNEKLFF.